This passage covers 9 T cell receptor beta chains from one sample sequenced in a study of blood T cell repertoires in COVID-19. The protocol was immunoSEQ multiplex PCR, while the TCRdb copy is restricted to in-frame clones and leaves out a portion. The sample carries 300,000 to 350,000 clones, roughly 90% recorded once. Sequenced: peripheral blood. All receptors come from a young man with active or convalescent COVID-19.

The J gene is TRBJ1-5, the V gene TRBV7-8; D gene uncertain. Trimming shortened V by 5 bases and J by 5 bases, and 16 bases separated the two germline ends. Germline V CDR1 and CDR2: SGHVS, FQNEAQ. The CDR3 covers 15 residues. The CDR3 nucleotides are TGTGCCAGCAGCATTAGCGACGCATGGGATCAGCCCCAGCATTTT. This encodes CASSISDAWDQPQHF.

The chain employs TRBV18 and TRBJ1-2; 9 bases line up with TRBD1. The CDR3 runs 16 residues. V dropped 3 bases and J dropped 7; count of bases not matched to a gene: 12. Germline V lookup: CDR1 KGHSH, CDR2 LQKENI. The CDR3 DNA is TGTGCCAGCTCACCCAGCACCTCGGGACAGGGTGGTGGCTACACCTTC. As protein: CASSPSTSGQGGGYTF.

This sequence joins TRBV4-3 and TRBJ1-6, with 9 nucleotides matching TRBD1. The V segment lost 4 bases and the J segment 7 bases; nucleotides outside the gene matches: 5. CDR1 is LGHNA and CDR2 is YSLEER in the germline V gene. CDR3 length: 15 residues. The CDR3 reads CASSLGQGSNSPLHF. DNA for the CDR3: TGCGCCAGCAGCCTCGGACAGGGGTCGAATTCACCCCTCCACTTT.

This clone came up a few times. The CDR3 DNA sequence: TGTGCCAGCAGCGCGTGGACAGGGGAGAGACAGCCCCAGCATTTT. It translates to CASSAWTGERQPQHF. The rearrangement uses TRBV11-2 and TRBJ1-5; 9 nucleotides line up with TRBD1. The germline gives CDR1 SGHAT, CDR2 FQNNGV. The CDR3 runs 15 residues. V gave up 5 bases and J gave up 7 bases; unmatched junction bases: 9.

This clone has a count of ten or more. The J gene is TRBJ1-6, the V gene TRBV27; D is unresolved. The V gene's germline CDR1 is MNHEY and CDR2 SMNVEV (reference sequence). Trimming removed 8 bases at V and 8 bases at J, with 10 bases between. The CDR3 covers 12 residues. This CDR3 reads CASALPHSPLHF. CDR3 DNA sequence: TGTGCCAGCGCCCTACCCCATTCACCCCTCCACTTT.

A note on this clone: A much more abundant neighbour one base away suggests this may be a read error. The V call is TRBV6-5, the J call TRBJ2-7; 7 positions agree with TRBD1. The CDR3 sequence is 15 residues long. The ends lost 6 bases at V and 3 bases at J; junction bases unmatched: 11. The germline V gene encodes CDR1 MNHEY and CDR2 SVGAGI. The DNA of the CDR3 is TGTGCCAGCAGCCCAGCCGGGACAGCTCTCTACGAGCAGTACTTC. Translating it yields CASSPAGTALYEQYF.

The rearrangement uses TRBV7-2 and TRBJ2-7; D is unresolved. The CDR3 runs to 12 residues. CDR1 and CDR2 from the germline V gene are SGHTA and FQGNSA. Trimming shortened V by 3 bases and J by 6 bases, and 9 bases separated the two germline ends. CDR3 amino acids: CASSFPPREQYF. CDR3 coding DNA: TGTGCCAGCAGCTTCCCCCCCCGCGAGCAGTACTTC.

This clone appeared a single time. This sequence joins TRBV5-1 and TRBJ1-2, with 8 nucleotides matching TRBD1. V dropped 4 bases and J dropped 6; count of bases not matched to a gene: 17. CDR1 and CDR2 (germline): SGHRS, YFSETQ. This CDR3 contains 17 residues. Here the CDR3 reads CASSLRTGIGGDHGYTF. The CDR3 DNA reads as TGCGCCAGCAGCCTTCGGACAGGGATAGGAGGCGACCATGGCTACACCTTC.

This CDR3 is CASSLFTGRNTEAFF. In DNA form, the CDR3 reads TGTGCCAGCAGTTTATTTACCGGGAGGAACACTGAAGCTTTCTTT. The chain couples TRBV27 to TRBJ1-1; D gene uncertain. The CDR3 is 15 residues long. Germline assignment: CDR1 MNHEY and CDR2 SMNVEV (reference sequence). V was shortened by 1 base and J by 1 base, with 10 bases between the two germline ends.